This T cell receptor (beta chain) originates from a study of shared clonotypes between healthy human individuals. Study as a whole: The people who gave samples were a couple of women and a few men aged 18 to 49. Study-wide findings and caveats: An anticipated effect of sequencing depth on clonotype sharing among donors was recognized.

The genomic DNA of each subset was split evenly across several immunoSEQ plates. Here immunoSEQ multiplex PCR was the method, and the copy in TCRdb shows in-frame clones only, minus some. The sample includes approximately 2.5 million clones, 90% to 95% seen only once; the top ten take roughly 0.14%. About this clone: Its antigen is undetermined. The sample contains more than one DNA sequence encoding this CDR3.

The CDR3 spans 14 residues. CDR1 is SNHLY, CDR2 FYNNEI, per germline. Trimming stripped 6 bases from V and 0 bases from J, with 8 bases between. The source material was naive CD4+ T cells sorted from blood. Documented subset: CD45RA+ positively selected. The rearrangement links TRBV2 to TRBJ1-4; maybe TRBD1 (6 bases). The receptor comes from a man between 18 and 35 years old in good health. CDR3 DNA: TGTGCCAGCAGCAGGGGCGCAACTAATGAAAAACTGTTTTTT. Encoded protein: CASSRGATNEKLFF.